This entry concerns a single T cell receptor (beta chain). Its target is not known. The sample belongs to a study of CD8 T cells in ankylosing spondylitis. The V gene lost 5 bases and the J gene lost 6 bases, with 9 bases spanning the gap. Germline V gene lookup returns CDR1 SGHNT and CDR2 YENEEA. The CDR3 is 12 amino acids. Study-wide findings and caveats: Enrichment of disease-linked clones was reportedly significant in matched ankylosing spondylitis synovial fluid. Ankylosing spondylitis blood seemed to carry a telltale TCR beta motif made of about 8 highly homologous variants.

Each CDR3 protein gets one entry after TCRdb re-called the 5' RACE reads with MiXCR. This sample has under 950,000 distinct CDR3 sequences, with 15% to 20% found just once. The TCR comes from a male donor with ankylosing spondylitis. The sample taken for sequencing was blood, either unsorted or a sorted T cell fraction (not recorded which). The J gene is TRBJ2-3, the V gene TRBV11-3; the D is unclear. The CDR3 loop is CASSRRSDTQYF. The CDR3 region has the DNA TGTGCCAGCAGCCGGCGGTCCGATACGCAGTATTTT.